This entry concerns a single T cell receptor beta chain. The antigen this receptor binds is unknown. There are no base qualities to consult, and no much larger clone falls within one base. One collaborating source in Seattle enrolled patients while the patients were actively infected and followed the patients over time throughout the course of disease. Each collaborating institution followed its own protocols to collect whole blood in K2EDTA tubes. For TCRbeta analysis, collaborators shipped samples in one of three forms: frozen whole blood, isolated PBMCs, or DNA extracted from either of those sample types. This sample stems from a study of blood T cell repertoires in COVID-19 (TCRdb year 2020). The study in broad terms: Samples covering the acute and convalescent phases of COVID-19 were provided by collaborators in the United States, Italy and Spain. The prospective study material was composed of cDNA or gDNA derived from T cells, B-cell-depleted T cells, or PBMCs. Subjects who had been exposed to COVID-19, were actively infected with it, or had recovered from it provided the deeply sampled blood TCRbeta repertoires that made up the dataset. A freely available public database, intended as a resource for researchers studying the immune response to SARS-CoV-2, is where the repertoires were released. Samples came from the ongoing ImmuneRACE study (first 160 participants) plus 1,254 subjects from 6 global collaborators. The sample metadata nearly always contained a de-identified subject ID, COVID-19 status, age in years and sex. Where HLA class I and class II types were available, the types were taken from metadata supplied by the sample provider, not from assay-based typing. Study-wide conclusions, independent of this receptor: Clinical and demographic metadata were provided uncurated, with the amount varying by source and participant.

V loses 5 bases at its end and J loses 5 bases; junction bases beyond the gene matches: 7. As encoded in the germline V gene, CDR1 is ENHRY while CDR2 is SYGVKD. There are 14 amino acids in the CDR3, from cysteine to phenylalanine inclusive. Only the CDR3 region is kept as DNA, spanning 42 bases read in frame from base 1. TCRbeta CDR3 regions were amplified from genomic DNA by means of the immunoSEQ Assay, a bias-controlled multiplex PCR. The source study handled its data this way. The number of nucleated cells in each sample was estimated by amplification of reference gene primers within the assay. To quantify the absolute abundance of each unique TCRbeta CDR3 rearrangement, sequence reads were collapsed and filtered. For each sample, productive Simpson clonality was calculated as the square root of Simpson's diversity index over productive rearrangements. TCRdb mirrors the immuneACCESS table, restricted to in-frame sequences. Some clones are absent from its copies; in checked studies, under half trace to an unresolved V gene, and the reason for the others is unknown. V and J calls and clone size are given by that table; D and trimming were obtained from the DNA. The sample table holds 50,000 to 60,000 clones, of which roughly 87% were seen once. The leading ten clones occupy 3% to 4.5% of the sample.

The chain is assembled from TRBV10-3 and TRBJ2-3; TRBD2 agrees with 7 junctional bases. The sequence came from a man aged 35-49 years with COVID-19, enrolled during active disease. Sequencing was done on a sample of peripheral blood. Here is the DNA: TGTGCCATCAGTCGAGCGGGATTAGGAGATACGCAGTATTTT. It translates as CAISRAGLGDTQYF.